This TCR beta chain emerged from a study of shared clonotypes between healthy human individuals (dated by TCRdb to the early 2020s). Background on the whole study: The cohort included three men and a couple of women between 18 and 49 years of age. For each donor, three plates each were used for CD4 naive and CD4 memory, two plates were used for CD8 naive, and one plate was used for CD8 memory. To estimate repertoire size and how much clonotype sharing occurs between individuals, the study deeply sequenced the blood TCR repertoires of about five healthy adults. To increase sequencing depth and limit assay-specific biases, different laboratories used diverse techniques to prepare libraries and sequence TCR repertoires. Leukapheresis yielded between about 0.94 and 10 billion PBMCs per donor.

Donors were healthy HIV-negative adults with no recently reported acute infections or vaccinations. Every donor was a Caucasian adult residing in Nashville, Tennessee, USA. CD4+ T cells were enriched by magnetic negative selection, after which naive cells were positively selected on CD45RA and the negative fraction was taken as the memory subset. Blood was collected by leukapheresis, and PBMCs were isolated by Ficoll-Histopaque density gradient centrifugation and then cryopreserved in liquid nitrogen vapor phase. Analytical flow cytometry was used to check the purity and quantity of every magnetically sorted T cell population. From each sorted fraction, genomic DNA was isolated and quantified by UV absorbance on a Nanodrop 2000c. A word on this clone: What antigen it recognizes has not been identified. There are no base qualities to consult, and no much larger clone falls within one base.

Findings and caveats that apply to the study as a whole: Even with the large sequencing depth, rarefaction of the sorted-subset datasets indicated that sequencing was incomplete. Pairwise subsampling led to the expectation that sequencing depth would affect the degree of clonotype sharing among donors. Compared with non-shared clonotypes, the clonotypes found in all four sorted-subset donors had higher generation probabilities. Sampling was restricted to blood, and TCR repertoires in tissues likely differ from the TCR repertoires found in blood. When a few donors were compared, the shared fraction of clonotypes was roughly 4.8% for naive CD4, 3.5% to 4% for naive CD8, more than 2% for memory CD4, and 0.35% to 0.5% for memory CD8. Naive subsets generally had larger estimated clonotype richness than memory subsets. The genetic and exposure-history diversity represented was limited by the small number of donors.

Reading from cysteine to phenylalanine, the CDR3 counts 15 amino acids. Of all the DNA, just the CDR3 is kept, 45 bases in frame from base 1. From the germline V gene (reference sequence), CDR1 is MNHNY and CDR2 is SVGAGI. Here V drops 8 bases and J drops 4 bases, and the junction holds 12 bases not matched to any gene. TCR CDR3 regions were amplified from genomic DNA by multiplex PCR using the deep immunoSEQ assay. Genomic DNA extracted from each cell subset was distributed evenly over all wells of several immunoSEQ 96-well plates, and each plate served as one replicate. For sorted subsets, roughly 200 ng of genomic DNA, equivalent to 25,000 to 30,000 T cell genomes, went into each replicate PCR. Purified libraries were measured with a Qubit 3.0 fluorometer, size-checked on a Bioanalyzer 2100, and measured again with the KAPA Library Quantification kit. Every immunoSEQ 96-well plate was sequenced on a separate single-read 150-cycle Illumina NextSeq 550 flow cell. The authors' analysis ran thus. Because only junctional sequences without quality scores were contained in the immunoSEQ output, filtering matching that applied to full-length reads could not be performed. Sequences were annotated with PyIR, a Python wrapper for IgBLAST v1.9, and V/J genes and CDR3 were assigned using IMGT germline references. Reads were removed for weak V/J assignments (E-value above 1e-6), missing CDR3, stop codons, out-of-frame junctions, or ambiguous translated residues. V3J clonotypes were defined as sequences sharing the same inferred V gene, J gene, and CDR3 amino acid sequence. Percentage overlap between repertoires was computed as shared unique clonotypes divided by the size of the smaller repertoire. Richness of each repertoire was evaluated using RTK rarefaction, the Chao1 estimator, and Recon v2.1 estimates of unobserved clonotypes. Generation probabilities were computed with OLGA for all TCRbeta clonotypes obtained by the gDNA method from a handful of donors. Sourced from immuneACCESS, this table was stored by TCRdb with only in-frame sequences that have V and J called. A share of the clones is absent; for the studies checked, an unresolved V gene accounts for under half, and the remainder has no known explanation. The DNA was the basis for D and trimming; V, J and clone size are from that table. A total of around 2.3 million clones appear in this sample, nearly 97% of them only once. Roughly 0.13% of the sample is in the top ten clones.

This receptor was taken from a young man in good health. Sequencing was performed on naive CD4+ T cells sorted from blood. Reading the label with the study, this specimen's cell subset or site is: CD45RA+ positively selected. Recombination linked TRBV6-6 to TRBJ2-5; TRBD2 matches 8 bases in the middle. This receptor has the CDR3 CASSWAGGQGETQYF. The nucleotide sequence is TGTGCCAGCTCCTGGGCGGGGGGCCAGGGAGAGACCCAGTACTTC.